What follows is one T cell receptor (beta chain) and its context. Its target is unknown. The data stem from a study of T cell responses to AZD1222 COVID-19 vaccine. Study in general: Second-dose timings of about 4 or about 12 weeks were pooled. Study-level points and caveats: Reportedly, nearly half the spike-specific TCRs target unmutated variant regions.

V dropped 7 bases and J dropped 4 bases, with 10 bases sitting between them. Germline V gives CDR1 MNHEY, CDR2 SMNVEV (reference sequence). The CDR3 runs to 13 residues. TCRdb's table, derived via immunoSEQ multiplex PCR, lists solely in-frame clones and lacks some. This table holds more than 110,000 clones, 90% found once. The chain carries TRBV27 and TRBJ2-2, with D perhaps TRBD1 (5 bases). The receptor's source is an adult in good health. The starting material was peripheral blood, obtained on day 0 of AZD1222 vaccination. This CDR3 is CASIKGATGELFF. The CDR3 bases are TGTGCCAGCATCAAAGGGGCCACCGGGGAGCTGTTTTTT.